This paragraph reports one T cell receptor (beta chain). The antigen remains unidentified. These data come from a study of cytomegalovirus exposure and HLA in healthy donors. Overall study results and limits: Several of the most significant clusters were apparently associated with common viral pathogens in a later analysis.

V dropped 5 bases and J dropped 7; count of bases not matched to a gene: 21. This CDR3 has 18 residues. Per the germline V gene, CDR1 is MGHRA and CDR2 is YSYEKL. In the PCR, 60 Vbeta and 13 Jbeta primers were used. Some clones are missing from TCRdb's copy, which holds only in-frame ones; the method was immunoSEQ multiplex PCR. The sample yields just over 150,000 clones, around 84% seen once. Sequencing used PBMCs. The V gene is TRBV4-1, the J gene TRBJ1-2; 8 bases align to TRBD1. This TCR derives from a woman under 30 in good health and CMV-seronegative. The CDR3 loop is CASSDPRLRTGSGRGYTF. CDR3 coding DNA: TGCGCCAGCAGCGACCCCAGGCTTAGGACAGGGAGCGGTCGTGGCTACACCTTC.